This is a list of T cell receptor beta chains from one sample in a study of blood T cell repertoires in COVID-19. Libraries were prepared by immunoSEQ multiplex PCR; TCRdb keeps only in-frame clonotypes and omits some of them. The data hold approximately 290,000 clones, with about 89% observed a single time. Sequenced material: peripheral blood. The receptors originated from a woman aged 25 to 39 with COVID-19, enrolled during active disease. Both conserved end residues are part of each CDR3. The D gene is left open where the match is weak. The listing skips clone size in some rows; elsewhere it reads once, few, many or a size class.

v_call: TRBV12-3/TRBV12-4
j_call: TRBJ1-2
d_call: .
clone_size: .
cdr3_aa: CASTLLHRGGYTF
cdr3_nt: TGTGCCAGCACCCTACTCCATAGAGGTGGCTACACCTTC

v_call: TRBV6-1
j_call: TRBJ1-3
d_call: TRBD1
clone_size: .
cdr3_aa: CASSEHGQGASGNTIYF
cdr3_nt: TGTGCCAGCAGTGAGCATGGACAGGGGGCTTCAGGAAACACCATATATTTT

v_call: TRBV7-6
j_call: TRBJ2-7
d_call: .
clone_size: .
cdr3_aa: CASSLASNYEQYF
cdr3_nt: TGTGCCAGCAGCTTAGCGAGCAACTACGAGCAGTACTTC

v_call: TRBV10-3
j_call: TRBJ2-6
d_call: TRBD1
clone_size: .
cdr3_aa: CATGGGQGRSGANVLTF
cdr3_nt: TGTGCCACCGGAGGGGGACAGGGTCGCTCTGGGGCCAACGTCCTGACTTTC

v_call: TRBV6-5
j_call: TRBJ1-2
d_call: TRBD1
clone_size: .
cdr3_aa: CASTWTGTSTLGYTF
cdr3_nt: TGTGCCAGCACCTGGACAGGGACCTCTACCTTGGGCTACACCTTC

v_call: TRBV30
j_call: TRBJ1-2
d_call: .
clone_size: .
cdr3_aa: CAWKLPGAYGYTF
cdr3_nt: TGTGCCTGGAAACTCCCGGGTGCCTATGGCTACACCTTC

v_call: TRBV27
j_call: TRBJ1-4
d_call: .
clone_size: .
cdr3_aa: CASRFQQGGKLFF
cdr3_nt: TGTGCCAGCAGATTCCAACAGGGAGGGAAACTGTTTTTT

v_call: TRBV7-2
j_call: TRBJ2-2
d_call: TRBD1
clone_size: few
cdr3_aa: CASSPRTGNGELFF
cdr3_nt: TGTGCCAGCAGCCCCCGGACAGGCAACGGGGAGCTGTTTTTT

v_call: TRBV5-1
j_call: TRBJ2-7
d_call: TRBD2
clone_size: .
cdr3_aa: CASSPGLAGPGEQYF
cdr3_nt: TGCGCCAGCAGCCCCGGACTAGCGGGACCCGGTGAGCAGTACTTC

v_call: TRBV5-1
j_call: TRBJ2-1
d_call: .
clone_size: .
cdr3_aa: CARSLAGGRTGDNEQFF
cdr3_nt: TGCGCCCGCAGCTTGGCGGGGGGGAGGACAGGGGACAATGAGCAGTTCTTC

v_call: TRBV7-9
j_call: TRBJ1-5
d_call: TRBD1
clone_size: .
cdr3_aa: CASSRSGQGMNQPQHF
cdr3_nt: TGTGCCAGCAGCCGCTCGGGACAGGGAATGAACCAGCCCCAGCATTTT

v_call: TRBV7-8
j_call: TRBJ2-2
d_call: .
clone_size: few
cdr3_aa: CASSPWTANTGELFF
cdr3_nt: TGTGCCAGCAGCCCTTGGACAGCCAACACCGGGGAGCTGTTTTTT

v_call: TRBV4-2
j_call: TRBJ1-1
d_call: .
clone_size: once
cdr3_aa: CASSQVVSGTEAFF
cdr3_nt: TGTGCCAGCAGCCAAGTGGTCAGCGGCACTGAAGCTTTCTTT

v_call: TRBV27
j_call: TRBJ2-7
d_call: .
clone_size: .
cdr3_aa: CASSSGVYEQYF
cdr3_nt: TGTGCCAGCAGTTCTGGAGTCTACGAGCAGTACTTC

v_call: TRBV6-5
j_call: TRBJ1-2
d_call: TRBD1
clone_size: .
cdr3_aa: CASSFRSGTATF
cdr3_nt: TGTGCCAGCAGTTTCCGCTCCGGGACAGCCACCTTC

v_call: TRBV6-6
j_call: TRBJ1-3
d_call: .
clone_size: .
cdr3_aa: CASSPSGNTIYF
cdr3_nt: TGTGCCAGCAGTCCATCTGGAAACACCATATATTTT

v_call: TRBV3-1/TRBV3-2
j_call: TRBJ2-1
d_call: TRBD2
clone_size: .
cdr3_aa: CASSLSTSGPYNEQFF
cdr3_nt: TGTGCCAGCAGCCTCTCCACTAGCGGGCCCTACAATGAGCAGTTCTTC

v_call: TRBV6-6
j_call: TRBJ2-1
d_call: .
clone_size: .
cdr3_aa: CASSGTPENEQFF
cdr3_nt: TGTGCCAGCAGCGGGACTCCCGAGAATGAGCAGTTCTTC

v_call: TRBV10-1
j_call: TRBJ1-1
d_call: .
clone_size: once
cdr3_aa: CASSEGQVAFF
cdr3_nt: TGCGCCAGCAGTGAGGGACAAGTGGCTTTCTTT

v_call: TRBV10-3
j_call: TRBJ1-1
d_call: .
clone_size: .
cdr3_aa: CAISITQGTEAFF
cdr3_nt: TGTGCCATCAGTATCACACAGGGCACTGAAGCTTTCTTT

v_call: TRBV5-1
j_call: TRBJ1-2
d_call: TRBD1
clone_size: once
cdr3_aa: CASSLALQGAIAF
cdr3_nt: TGCGCCAGCAGCTTGGCCCTACAGGGGGCGATCGCCTTC

v_call: TRBV7-9
j_call: TRBJ2-1
d_call: .
clone_size: .
cdr3_aa: CASSLIQRGSDEQFF
cdr3_nt: TGTGCCAGCAGCTTAATACAGCGAGGGTCGGATGAGCAGTTCTTC

v_call: TRBV6-6
j_call: TRBJ1-1
d_call: .
clone_size: .
cdr3_aa: CASRSEVSRGTEAFF
cdr3_nt: TGTGCCAGCAGGTCAGAAGTATCCAGGGGCACTGAAGCTTTCTTT

v_call: TRBV11-2
j_call: TRBJ1-2
d_call: .
clone_size: .
cdr3_aa: CASSLGLGVLYGYTF
cdr3_nt: TGTGCCAGCAGCTTAGGGTTAGGGGTCCTCTATGGCTACACCTTC

v_call: TRBV10-3
j_call: TRBJ1-2
d_call: TRBD1
clone_size: .
cdr3_aa: CAIRPDRVAYGYTF
cdr3_nt: TGTGCCATCAGACCAGACAGGGTTGCCTATGGCTACACCTTC

v_call: TRBV6-6
j_call: TRBJ1-6
d_call: .
clone_size: .
cdr3_aa: CASSPQSGSPLHF
cdr3_nt: TGTGCCAGCAGCCCCCAATCGGGTTCACCCCTCCACTTT

v_call: TRBV5-1
j_call: TRBJ1-5
d_call: .
clone_size: .
cdr3_aa: CASSLGQGTQPQHF
cdr3_nt: TGCGCCAGCAGCTTGGGCCAGGGAACCCAGCCCCAGCATTTT

v_call: TRBV7-9
j_call: TRBJ2-1
d_call: TRBD2
clone_size: .
cdr3_aa: CASSLGLAGHNEQFF
cdr3_nt: TGTGCCAGCAGCCTCGGACTAGCGGGCCACAATGAGCAGTTCTTC

v_call: TRBV7-9
j_call: TRBJ2-1
d_call: TRBD2
clone_size: .
cdr3_aa: CASSLGASGSLDEQFF
cdr3_nt: TGTGCCAGCAGCTTAGGGGCTAGCGGGAGTTTAGATGAGCAGTTCTTC